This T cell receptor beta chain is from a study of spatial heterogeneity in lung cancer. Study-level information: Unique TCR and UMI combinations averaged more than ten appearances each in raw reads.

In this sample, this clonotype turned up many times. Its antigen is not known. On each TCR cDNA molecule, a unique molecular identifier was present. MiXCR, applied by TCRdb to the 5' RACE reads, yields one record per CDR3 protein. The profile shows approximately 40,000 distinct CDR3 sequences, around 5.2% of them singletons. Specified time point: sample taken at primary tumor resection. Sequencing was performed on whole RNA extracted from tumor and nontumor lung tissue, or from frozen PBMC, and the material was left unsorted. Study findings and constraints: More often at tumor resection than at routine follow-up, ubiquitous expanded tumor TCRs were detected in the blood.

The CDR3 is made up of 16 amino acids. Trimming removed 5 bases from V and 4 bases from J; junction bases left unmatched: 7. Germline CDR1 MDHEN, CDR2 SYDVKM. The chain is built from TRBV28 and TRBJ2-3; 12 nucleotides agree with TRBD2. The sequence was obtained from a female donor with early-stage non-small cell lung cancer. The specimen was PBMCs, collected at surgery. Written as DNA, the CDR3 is TGTGCCAGCAGTCTAGATCTAGCGGGGGGGTCAGATACGCAGTATTTT. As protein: CASSLDLAGGSDTQYF. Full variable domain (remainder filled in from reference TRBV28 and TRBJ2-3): DVKVTQSSRYLVKRTGEKVFLECVQDMDHENMFWYRQDPGLGLRLIYFSYDVKMKEKGDIPEGYSVSREKKERFSLILESASTNQTSMYLCASSLDLAGGSDTQYFGPGTRLTVL.